This T cell receptor beta chain was sequenced in a study of blood T cells in healthy people across ages. A sample-barcoded 5' primer and a J-beta primer mix were used in a second PCR of roughly 7 to 11 cycles. Every sample produced at least 3 million CDR3-containing paired-end reads. TCRdb re-called the 5' RACE reads with MiXCR, one entry per CDR3 protein. This sample has approximately 800,000 distinct CDR3 sequences, with more than 45% found just once. The CDR3 covers 13 residues. Germline V gene data show CDR1 as ENHRY and CDR2 as SYGVKD. V lost 3 bases to trimming and J lost 2 bases, with 7 bases between them.

The TCR sequence derives from a man aged 30 to 45 in good health. The source material was blood. The chain carries TRBV10-3 and TRBJ1-2, with unresolved D. The CDR3 DNA is TGTGCCATCAGTGAAGGTGAGAACTATGGCTACACCTTC. Translation gives CAISEGENYGYTF.